This T cell receptor (beta chain) emerged from a study of blood T cell repertoires in COVID-19. About the study: The samples span acute and convalescent COVID-19 from the United States, Italy and Spain.

In the original processing: Reference gene primer amplification gave estimated nucleated cell counts. Profiling relied on immunoSEQ multiplex PCR, and the TCRdb table lists in-frame clones only, not all of them. That table gives V, J and clone size, and the DNA gave D and trimming. The sample includes around 140,000 clones, about 80% of them seen just once. The CDR3 contains 15 residues. Trimming stripped 5 bases from V and 5 bases from J, with 16 bases between. Germline V gene sequence: CDR1 LNHDA, CDR2 SQIVND (reference sequence). Sequencing used peripheral blood. The chain joins TRBV19 to TRBJ1-5, with D perhaps TRBD1 (6 bases). This receptor was obtained from a woman aged 60-70 years with acute or convalescent COVID-19. The CDR3 sequence: CASSVTGSEHQPQHF. In nucleotides, the CDR3 is TGTGCCAGTAGTGTAACAGGGTCGGAGCATCAGCCCCAGCATTTT.